This T cell receptor beta chain was retrieved from a study of identifying expanded T cells in peripheral blood. For this clone: Its antigen is unidentified.

Study-wide points: Differentially abundant clones: 1 to 1.5 between replicates, about 16 at around 14 days, 19 to 20 at four.

Libraries were prepared by immunoSEQ multiplex PCR; TCRdb keeps only in-frame clonotypes and omits some of them. The repertoire consists of over 45,000 clones, with roughly four fifths occurring once and the leading ten covering under 20%. The CDR3 consists of 16 residues. J was trimmed by 7 bases and V by 4 bases; bases with no gene match: 14. The V gene's germline CDR1 is SGHDT and CDR2 YYEEEE. The TCR comes from a person aged 18-70 years in good health. The sequenced material came from blood. The chain joins TRBV5-6 to TRBJ2-1, with 7 bases that match TRBD1. CDR3 DNA: TGTGCCAGCAGCCACGACCGGGACAGCAGTATTAATGAGCAGTTCTTC. Encoded protein: CASSHDRDSSINEQFF.